What follows are 19 T cell receptor beta chains derived from one specimen sequenced in a study of shared clonotypes between healthy human individuals. Generated by immunoSEQ multiplex PCR, the TCRdb table keeps only in-frame clones and is missing some. This table holds a few million clones, around 95% found once. Cells designated naive CD8 were CD45RO-negative and were positively selected for CCR7, with terminally differentiated effector memory CD45RA+ cells excluded. The specimen was naive CD8+ T cells from PBMCs. The origin of the receptors is a young man in good health. Some clones in this sample may be carry-over from other donors' samples.

This chain uses TRBV20-1 with TRBJ2-7; the D is unclear. Germline V gives CDR1 DFQATT, CDR2 SNEGSKA (reference sequence). Deletions cut 6 bases from V and 3 bases from J, with 9 bases between. This CDR3 contains 11 residues. The CDR3 spells CSALLGYEQYF. CDR3 DNA sequence: TGCAGTGCCCTCTTGGGCTACGAGCAGTACTTC.

This chain uses TRBV19 with TRBJ1-1; possibly TRBD1 for D (5 bases). Trimming cost V 7 bases and J 6 bases, with 9 bases left between them. The CDR3 loop spans 11 amino acids. CDR1 is LNHDA, CDR2 SQIVND, per germline (reference sequence). The CDR3 region has the DNA TGTGCCAGTATGGGGGGTCCTGAAGCTTTCTTT. Protein sequence: CASMGGPEAFF.

This rearrangement joins TRBV7-3 to TRBJ2-3; TRBD1 might be the D (6 bases). V was pared by 3 bases and J by 1 base, with 11 bases between. Germline CDR1 reads SGHTA; CDR2 reads FQGTGA. This CDR3 spans 15 amino acids. This CDR3 is CASSFLGARTDTQYF. The DNA of the CDR3 is TGTGCCAGCAGCTTCCTGGGGGCCCGCACAGATACGCAGTATTTT.

The rearrangement joins TRBV27 to TRBJ2-7, with D perhaps TRBD1 (5 bases). The CDR3 totals 14 residues. V dropped 7 bases and J dropped 0 bases, with 13 bases sitting between them. Per the germline V gene, CDR1 is MNHEY and CDR2 is SMNVEV (reference sequence). Here the CDR3 reads CASTHLQGSYEQYF. In DNA, the CDR3 is TGTGCCAGCACCCACCTCCAGGGCTCCTACGAGCAGTACTTC.

Note on this clone: This same CDR3 is encoded by further DNA sequences in the sample. The chain uses TRBV27 and TRBJ2-7; the match to TRBD2 covers 11 bases. The CDR3 consists of 14 residues. After removal of 6 bases from V and 3 bases from J, the junction contained 4 bases not matched to a gene. Germline lookup yields CDR1 MNHEY and CDR2 SMNVEV (reference sequence). For the CDR3, the DNA is TGTGCCAGCAGCTTCCTAGCGGGGGGCTACGAGCAGTACTTC. The encoded protein is CASSFLAGGYEQYF.

In DNA, the CDR3 is TGTGCCAGCAGTGAAAGTTTCGGGACGGTGGAAAAACTGTTTTTT. Protein sequence: CASSESFGTVEKLFF. The chain links TRBV25-1 to TRBJ1-4, with D possibly TRBD1 on 5 matching bases. This CDR3 spans 15 amino acids. Trimming left V 2 bases short and J 8 bases short, with 15 bases between. In germline, CDR1 is MGHDK, CDR2 SYGVNS.

This chain joins TRBV9 and TRBJ2-3; D possibly corresponds to TRBD2 (6 bases). The CDR3 covers 16 residues. CDR1 is SGDLS, CDR2 YYNGEE, per germline. V lost 3 bases, J lost 0 bases, and 14 bases lay in between. Here the CDR3 reads CASSARGISSTDTQYF. Written as DNA, the CDR3 is TGTGCCAGCAGCGCCCGCGGGATATCTAGCACAGATACGCAGTATTTT.

The chain joins TRBV10-3 to TRBJ2-7; D is uncertain. Germline CDR1 and CDR2: ENHRY and SYGVKD. This CDR3 has 11 amino acids. Trimming took off 6 bases at V and 4 bases at J, with 7 bases between the two ends. This CDR3 is CAIRSRYEQYF. Here the CDR3 DNA reads TGTGCCATCAGAAGTCGGTACGAGCAGTACTTC.

The J gene is TRBJ1-5, the V gene TRBV28; no firm D call. Deletions cut 3 bases from V and 5 bases from J, with 11 bases between. Germline V gene lookup returns CDR1 MDHEN and CDR2 SYDVKM. This CDR3 is 14 amino acids long. CDR3 DNA: TGTGCCAGCAGTTTCCGCTTCGAGGATCAGCCCCAGCATTTT. Translating gives CASSFRFEDQPQHF.

This clone was detected once. The sample carries other DNA sequences with the same CDR3. The V and J genes are TRBV27 and TRBJ2-7; D unclear. V gave up 2 bases and J gave up 2 bases, with 7 bases separating them. In germline, CDR1 is MNHEY, CDR2 SMNVEV (reference sequence). This CDR3 comprises 13 residues. The DNA of the CDR3 is TGTGCCAGCAGTTTAACAGCAGCCTACGAGCAGTACTTC. Its protein is CASSLTAAYEQYF.

The chain combines TRBV20-1 with TRBJ2-1; D gene unclear. Germline V gene sequence: CDR1 DFQATT, CDR2 SNEGSKA (reference sequence). The CDR3 contains 11 residues. V gave up 3 bases and J gave up 6 bases, with 6 bases separating them. CDR3 sequence reads: CSASEVNEQFF. CDR3 sequence (DNA): TGCAGTGCTAGTGAAGTCAATGAGCAGTTCTTC.

CDR3 bases: TGTGCCAGCAGCTTGGGGACAGGGATTTACTACGAGCAGTACTTC. Translating it yields CASSLGTGIYYEQYF. The V gene is TRBV5-6, the J gene TRBJ2-7; 8 nucleotides agree with TRBD1. The junction had 5 bases not matched to a gene; V was cut back by 0 bases and J by 3 bases. CDR1 and CDR2 (germline): SGHDT, YYEEEE. This CDR3 is built from 15 residues.

This rearrangement joins TRBV5-1 to TRBJ1-1; D gene ambiguous. The CDR3 is 14 amino acids. V shed 2 bases and J shed 5 bases, with 13 bases lying between them. The V gene's germline CDR1 is SGHRS and CDR2 YFSETQ. This CDR3 is CASSLGSDKTEAFF. For the CDR3, the DNA is TGCGCCAGCAGCTTAGGCTCCGATAAAACTGAAGCTTTCTTT.

The chain has TRBV4-1 and TRBJ1-3; D remains unclear. The CDR3 contains 17 residues. CDR1 is MGHRA and CDR2 is YSYEKL in the germline V gene. The V gene lost 0 bases and the J gene lost 3 bases, with 15 bases spanning the gap. The CDR3 here is CASSQETATLLGNTIYF. CDR3 in DNA: TGCGCCAGCAGCCAAGAGACCGCGACACTGCTTGGAAACACCATATATTTT.

Comment on this clone: Other DNA sequences within the sample encode an identical CDR3. CDR3 sequence: CASSLTGSYEQYF. The DNA for the CDR3 is TGTGCCAGCAGTTTAACGGGCAGCTACGAGCAGTACTTC. This rearrangement joins TRBV27 to TRBJ2-7, with D hard to call. Germline V gives CDR1 MNHEY, CDR2 SMNVEV (reference sequence). V lost 2 bases and J lost 3, with 8 bases in between. The CDR3 consists of 13 residues.

The chain uses TRBV4-3 and TRBJ1-1; D possibly corresponds to TRBD1 (6 bases). Germline CDR1 LGHNA, CDR2 YSLEER. The CDR3 has 15 amino acids. Trimming left V 1 base short and J 1 base short, with 10 bases between. The DNA for the CDR3 is TGCGCCAGCAGCCAAGTGGGACACCAGAACACTGAAGCTTTCTTT. It encodes CASSQVGHQNTEAFF.

This chain joins TRBV7-8 and TRBJ2-5; TRBD2 aligns across 7 bases. The junction had 7 bases not matched to a gene; V was cut back by 2 bases and J by 4 bases. The CDR3 consists of 15 residues. Germline V CDR1 and CDR2: SGHVS, FQNEAQ. CDR3 sequence reads: CASSLNRAGVETQYF. DNA of the CDR3: TGTGCCAGCAGCTTAAATCGCGCGGGAGTAGAGACCCAGTACTTC.

This sequence joins TRBV10-1 and TRBJ2-7; 7 bases agree with TRBD2. This CDR3 has 13 amino acids. CDR1 WNHNN and CDR2 SYGVQD come from the germline V gene (reference sequence). J was trimmed by 3 bases and V by 4 bases; bases with no gene match: 3. The CDR3 region has the DNA TGCGCCAGCAGTGCCGGGACTAACTACGAGCAGTACTTC. The encoded protein is CASSAGTNYEQYF.

This chain joins TRBV19 and TRBJ2-1; 7 bases agree with TRBD2. After removal of 5 bases from V and 3 bases from J, the junction contained 13 bases not matched to a gene. This CDR3 contains 17 residues. Germline assignment: CDR1 LNHDA and CDR2 SQIVND (reference sequence). The CDR3 reads CASSQYLGTTIYNEQFF. The CDR3 DNA reads TGTGCCAGTAGTCAATACCTCGGGACTACCATCTACAATGAGCAGTTCTTC.